This T cell receptor beta chain originates from a study of T cell clonality in common variable immunodeficiency. The study's findings and limits: CVID subjects showed higher TCRbeta clonality than healthy controls.

Donors gave about 5 to 8 ml heparinized peripheral whole blood. Data came from immunoSEQ multiplex PCR; TCRdb stores just in-frame clones and leaves some out. The sample was found to contain about 41,000 clones, and every one recurs. In this sample, this clone turned up many times. Its antigen is not known. The DNA ends 3 residues before the CDR3 does, and the rest of the CDR3 is filled in from the germline J gene. This CDR3 is built from 19 residues. With 5 bases clipped from V and 1 base from J, the junction kept 14 bases outside the gene matches. Germline values: CDR1 KGHSH, CDR2 LQKENI. The chain links TRBV18 to TRBJ2-6, with 7 bases fitting TRBD2. The receptor comes from a person aged 18 to 75 in good health. What was sequenced was peripheral blood mononuclear cells. The part of the CDR3 DNA that was read is TGTGCCAGCTCATCCCAGACTAGCTCAGGAACGTCTGGGGCCAACGTC. It yields the protein CASSSQTSSGTSGANV. The entire CDR3 is CASSSQTSSGTSGANVLTF.